The clone carrying this T cell receptor (beta chain) was seen ten or more times. The target antigen is unknown. TCRdb called the RT-PCR reads again in MiXCR, with one record for every CDR3 protein. The repertoire holds about 650,000 distinct CDR3 sequences, with around 16% as singletons. Trimming left V 2 bases short and J 0 bases short, with 6 bases between. This CDR3 has 14 residues. CDR1 is SGHDT and CDR2 is YYEEEE in the germline V gene. This entry is derived from a study of response to subunit inactivated influenza vaccine. Study findings and constraints: Seasonal influenza vaccination, on each occasion, was suggested by the authors to recruit few new T cells.

This material consisted of PBMCs from blood, taken 11 to 12 days after vaccination. The receptor was derived from a man aged 50 to 59 who received an inactivated influenza vaccine. The chain carries TRBV5-6 and TRBJ2-4; D not certain. The CDR3 bases are TGTGCCAGCAGCTTCCTATTAGCCAAAAACATTCAGTACTTC. This translates into CASSFLLAKNIQYF. Looking up the rest from reference TRBV5-6 and TRBJ2-4 gives the full variable domain: DAGVTQSPTHLIKTRGQQVTLRCSPKSGHDTVSWYQQALGQGPQFIFQYYEEEERQRGNFPDRFSGHQFPNYSSELNVNALLLGDSALYLCASSFLLAKNIQYFGAGTRLSVL.